This T cell receptor (beta chain) was retrieved from a study of blood T cell repertoires in COVID-19. This table comes from immunoSEQ multiplex PCR, and its TCRdb copy is limited to in-frame clones, with some not included. The table lists roughly 8,200 clones, about four fifths of them singletons. Trimming cost V 3 bases and J 1 base, with 6 bases left between them. Germline CDR1 and CDR2: KGHSY and FQNENV. The CDR3 contains 13 residues. The chain recombines TRBV16 with TRBJ1-1; possibly TRBD1 for D (6 bases). Sequenced: peripheral blood. The sequence was obtained from a human donor with active COVID-19. The donor label of this sample is uncertain. CDR3 in DNA: TGTGCCAGCAGCCAGACAGGGAACACTGAAGCTTTCTTT. Translated, it gives CASSQTGNTEAFF.